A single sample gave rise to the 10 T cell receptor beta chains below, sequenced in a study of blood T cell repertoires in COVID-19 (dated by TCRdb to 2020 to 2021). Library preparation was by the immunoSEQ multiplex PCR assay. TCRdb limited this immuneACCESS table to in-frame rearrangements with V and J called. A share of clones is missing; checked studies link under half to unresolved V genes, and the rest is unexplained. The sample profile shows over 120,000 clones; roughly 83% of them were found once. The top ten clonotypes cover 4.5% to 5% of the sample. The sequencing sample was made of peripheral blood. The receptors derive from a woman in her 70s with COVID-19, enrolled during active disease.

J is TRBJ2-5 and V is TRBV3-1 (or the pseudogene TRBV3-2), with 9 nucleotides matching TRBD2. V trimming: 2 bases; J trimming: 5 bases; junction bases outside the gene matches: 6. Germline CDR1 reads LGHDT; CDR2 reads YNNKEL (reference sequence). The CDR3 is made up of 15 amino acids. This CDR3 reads CASSQTRGGRETQYF. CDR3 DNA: TGTGCCAGCAGCCAAACGCGGGGGGGCCGGGAGACCCAGTACTTC.

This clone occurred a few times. CDR3 residues: CAMAGRFRSGANVLTF. In DNA, the CDR3 is TGTGCGATGGCAGGCAGGTTCCGCTCTGGGGCCAACGTCCTGACTTTC. The chain combines TRBV2 with TRBJ2-6; D gene uncertain. This CDR3 contains 16 residues. Germline CDR1 SNHLY, CDR2 FYNNEI.

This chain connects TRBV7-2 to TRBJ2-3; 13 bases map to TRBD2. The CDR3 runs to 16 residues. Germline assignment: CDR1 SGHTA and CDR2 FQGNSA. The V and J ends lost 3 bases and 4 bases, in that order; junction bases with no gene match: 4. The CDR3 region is CASSFTSGGAADTQYF. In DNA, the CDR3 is TGTGCCAGCAGCTTTACTAGCGGGGGGGCCGCAGATACGCAGTATTTT.

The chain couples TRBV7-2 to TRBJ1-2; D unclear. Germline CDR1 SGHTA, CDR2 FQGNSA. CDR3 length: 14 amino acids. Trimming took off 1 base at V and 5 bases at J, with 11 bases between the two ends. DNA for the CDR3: TGTGCCAGCAGCTTAGACTCGGCAGGTTATGGCTACACCTTC. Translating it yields CASSLDSAGYGYTF.

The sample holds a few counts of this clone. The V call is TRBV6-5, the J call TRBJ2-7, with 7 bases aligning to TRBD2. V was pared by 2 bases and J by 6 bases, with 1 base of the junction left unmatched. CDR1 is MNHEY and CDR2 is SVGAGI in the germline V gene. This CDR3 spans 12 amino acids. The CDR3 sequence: CASSYGGVEQYF. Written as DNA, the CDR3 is TGTGCCAGCAGTTACGGGGGGGTCGAGCAGTACTTC.

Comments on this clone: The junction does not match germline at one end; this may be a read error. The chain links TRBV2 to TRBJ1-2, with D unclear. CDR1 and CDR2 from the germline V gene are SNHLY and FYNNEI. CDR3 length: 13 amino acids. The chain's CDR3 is CASREDGLYGYTF. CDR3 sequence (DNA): TGTGCCAGCAGAGAAGACGGACTATATGGCTACACCTTC.

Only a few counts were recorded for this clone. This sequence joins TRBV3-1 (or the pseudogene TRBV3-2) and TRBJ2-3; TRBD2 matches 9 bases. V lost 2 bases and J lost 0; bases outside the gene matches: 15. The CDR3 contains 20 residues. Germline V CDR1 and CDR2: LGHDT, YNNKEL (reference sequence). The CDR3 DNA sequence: TGTGCCAGCAGCCAAACCACTCTGGTAGCGGGGGCTTCTAGCACAGATACGCAGTATTTT. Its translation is CASSQTTLVAGASSTDTQYF.

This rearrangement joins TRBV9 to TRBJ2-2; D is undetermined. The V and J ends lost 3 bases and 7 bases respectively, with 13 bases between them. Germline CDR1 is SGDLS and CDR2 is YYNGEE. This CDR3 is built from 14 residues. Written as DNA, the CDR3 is TGTGCCAGCAGCGCGGCAGGTGGTATCGGGGAGCTGTTTTTT. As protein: CASSAAGGIGELFF.

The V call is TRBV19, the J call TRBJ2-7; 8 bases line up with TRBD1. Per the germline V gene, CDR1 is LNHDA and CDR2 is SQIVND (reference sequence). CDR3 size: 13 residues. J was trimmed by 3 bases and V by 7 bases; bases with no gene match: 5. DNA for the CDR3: TGTGCCAGTAACGCCGGGACAGGCTACGAGCAGTACTTC. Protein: CASNAGTGYEQYF.

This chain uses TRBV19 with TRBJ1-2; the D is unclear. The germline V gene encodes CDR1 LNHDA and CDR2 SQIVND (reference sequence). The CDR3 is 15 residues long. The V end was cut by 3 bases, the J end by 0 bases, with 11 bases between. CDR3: CASSIPQTSNYGYTF. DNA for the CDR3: TGTGCCAGTAGTATCCCCCAGACATCTAACTATGGCTACACCTTC.